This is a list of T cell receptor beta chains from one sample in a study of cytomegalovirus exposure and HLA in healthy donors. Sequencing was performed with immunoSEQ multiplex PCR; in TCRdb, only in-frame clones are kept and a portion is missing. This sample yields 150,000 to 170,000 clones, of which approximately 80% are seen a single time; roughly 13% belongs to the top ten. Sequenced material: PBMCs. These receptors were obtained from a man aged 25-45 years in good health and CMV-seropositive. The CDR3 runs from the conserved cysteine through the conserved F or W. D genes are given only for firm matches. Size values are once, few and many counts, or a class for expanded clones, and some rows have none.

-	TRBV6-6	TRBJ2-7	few	TGTGCCAGCAGTTACCCTAGCGCCAGCTCCTACGAGCAGTACTTC	CASSYPSASSYEQYF
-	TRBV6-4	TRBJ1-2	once	TGTGCCAGCAGTGACTCGCCAGGGATAGCGGGCGGCTACACCTTC	CASSDSPGIAGGYTF
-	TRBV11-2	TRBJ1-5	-	TGTGCCAGCAGCTTAGGTGCAGGCCAGAGTCAGCCCCAGCATTTT	CASSLGAGQSQPQHF
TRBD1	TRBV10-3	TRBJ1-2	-	TGTGCCATCAGTGACCTACGGGACAGGGCCCGGGGCTACACCTTC	CAISDLRDRARGYTF
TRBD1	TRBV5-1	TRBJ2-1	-	TGCGCCAGCAGCTTGGAGGGGACAGGGGTTGGTAATGAGCAGTTCTTC	CASSLEGTGVGNEQFF
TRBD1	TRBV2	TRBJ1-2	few	TGTGCCAGCAGGGAGACAGGGGTGGGTGGCTACACCTTC	CASRETGVGGYTF
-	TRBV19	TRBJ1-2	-	TGTGCCAGTAGCCTTCAGGGGTACACTAACTATGGCTACACCTTC	CASSLQGYTNYGYTF
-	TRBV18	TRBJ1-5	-	TGTGCCAGCTCACCACCGGCAGGGAAGAATAGCAATCAGCCCCAGCATTTT	CASSPPAGKNSNQPQHF
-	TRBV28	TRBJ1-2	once	TGTGCCAGCACCATAAGGGGTGGCTACACCTTC	CASTIRGGYTF
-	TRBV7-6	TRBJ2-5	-	TGTGCCAGCAGCTTAGGACCGGGGGTACAAGAGACCCAGTACTTC	CASSLGPGVQETQYF
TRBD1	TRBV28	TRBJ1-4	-	TGTGCCAGCAGTTTAGCGGGGACAGGGGATGAAAAACTGTTTTTT	CASSLAGTGDEKLFF
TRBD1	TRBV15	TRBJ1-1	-	TGTGCCACCAGCAGAGACATCCGGACAGGGTTGAACACTGAAGCTTTCTTT	CATSRDIRTGLNTEAFF
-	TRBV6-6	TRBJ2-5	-	TGTGCCAGCATGGCTAGCAGAGACCAAGAGACCCAGTACTTC	CASMASRDQETQYF
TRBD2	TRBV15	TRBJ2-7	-	TGTGCCACCAGCAGAGATCCTCTAGCGGGAACGGCGGACGAGCAGTACTTC	CATSRDPLAGTADEQYF
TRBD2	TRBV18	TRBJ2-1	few	TGTGCCAGCTCACCAGAGCGGGAGGGCCGGGGGAATGAGCAGTTCTTC	CASSPEREGRGNEQFF
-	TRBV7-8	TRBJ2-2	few	TGTGCCAGCAGCTTCTTCATGGTGACAACGAACACCGGGGAGCTGTTTTTT	CASSFFMVTTNTGELFF